This T cell receptor beta chain was sequenced in a study of CXCR3-negative and CXCR3-positive naive CD8 T cells. A note on this clonotype: Its antigen is undetermined.

The TRB libraries of cDNA were built by UMI-labeled 5' RACE. TCRdb processed the 5' RACE reads again and assigns one entry to each CDR3 protein, with no DNA. This listing includes some 60,000 distinct CDR3 sequences. Study-level results: Both naive subsets, CXCR3-negative and CXCR3-positive, displayed similar TRBV-TRBJ usage, unlike memory cells. Against CXCR3-negative naive cells, CXCR3-positive naive cells showed more hydrophobic TRB CDR3s.

This CDR3 is 15 amino acids long. Sorting was done in triplicate for each CD8+ T cell subset (fewer than 340,000 cells each). Within the CD8+ T cell compartment, naive cells were CD45RO-CCR7+CD27+CD95-. Sequenced: naive CXCR3+ CD8+ T cells from blood. Stated subset: CD45RO-CCR7+CD27+CD95- naive CD8+ T cells expressing CXCR3 (TNR3+). V gene TRBV12-3 or TRBV12-4 combines with J gene TRBJ2-5; TCRdb picks TRBD1, but there is no DNA to check that call. This sequence was found in a human donor in good health. Some clones in this sample may be carry-over from other donors' samples. This CDR3 is CASSDEAGAGETQYF.